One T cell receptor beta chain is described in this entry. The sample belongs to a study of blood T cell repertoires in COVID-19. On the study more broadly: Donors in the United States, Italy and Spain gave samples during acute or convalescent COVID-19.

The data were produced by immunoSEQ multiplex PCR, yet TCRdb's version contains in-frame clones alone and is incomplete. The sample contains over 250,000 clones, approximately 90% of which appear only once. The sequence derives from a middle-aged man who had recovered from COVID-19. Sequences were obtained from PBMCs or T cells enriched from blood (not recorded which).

CDR3 nucleotides: TGTGCCAGCAGTCTAGGGACAACCTACGAGCAGTACTTC. It translates to CASSLGTTYEQYF. The rearrangement joins TRBV27 to TRBJ2-7, with D perhaps matching TRBD1 (6 bases). The V and J ends lost 5 bases and 2 bases respectively, with 10 bases between them. This CDR3 has 13 amino acids. Germline V CDR1 and CDR2: MNHEY, SMNVEV (reference sequence).